This T cell receptor beta chain was sequenced during a study of shared clonotypes between healthy human individuals (dated by TCRdb to about 2020). Background for the entire study: A couple of women and a few men aged 18 to 49 years were included in the cohort. For each donor, three plates each were used for CD4 naive and CD4 memory, two plates were used for CD8 naive, and one plate was used for CD8 memory. To estimate repertoire size and how much clonotypes are shared between individuals, the study performed deep sequencing of blood TCR repertoires from five healthy adults. Different laboratories and diverse techniques were used to prepare libraries and sequence TCR repertoires, to increase sequencing depth and limit assay-specific biases. Between about 0.9 and 9 billion PBMCs per donor were obtained by leukapheresis.

Donors were healthy HIV-negative adults with no recently reported acute infections or vaccinations. Every donor was a Caucasian adult living in Nashville, Tennessee, USA. Magnetic negative selection was used to enrich CD4+ T cells, after which naive cells were positively selected on CD45RA and the negative fraction became the memory subset. After blood collection by leukapheresis, PBMCs were isolated using Ficoll-Histopaque density gradient centrifugation and then cryopreserved in the vapor phase of liquid nitrogen. Purity and quantity of every magnetically sorted T cell population were checked by analytical flow cytometry. Genomic DNA was isolated from each sorted fraction and quantified by UV absorbance on a Nanodrop 2000c. Using the deep immunoSEQ assay, multiplex PCR amplified TCR CDR3 regions from genomic DNA. Extracted genomic DNA from each cell subset was distributed evenly across all wells of several immunoSEQ 96-well plates, and each plate was treated as a replicate. For sorted subsets, around 0.2 ug genomic DNA, equal to about 30,000 T cell genomes, was loaded into each replicate PCR. Purified libraries were measured with a Qubit 3.0 fluorometer, size-checked on a Bioanalyzer 2100, and measured again with the KAPA Library Quantification kit. A separate single-read 150-cycle Illumina NextSeq 550 flow cell was used to sequence each immunoSEQ 96-well plate. Per the authors' processing: Because the immunoSEQ output held only junctional sequences and lacked quality scores, the filtering could not match the filtering applied to full-length reads. To assign V/J genes and CDR3, sequences were annotated using PyIR, a Python wrapper for IgBLAST v1.9, with IMGT germline references. Any read was removed if the V/J assignment was weak (E-value above 1e-6), the CDR3 was missing, or the read contained stop codons, out-of-frame junctions, or ambiguous translated residues. V3J clonotypes were defined by identical inferred V gene, J gene, and CDR3 amino acid sequence. To compute the percentage overlap between repertoires, the number of shared unique clonotypes was divided by the size of the smaller repertoire. RTK rarefaction, the Chao1 estimator, and Recon v2.1 estimates of unobserved clonotypes were used to assess repertoire richness. For all TCRbeta clonotypes obtained by the gDNA method from several donors, generation probabilities were computed with OLGA. TCRdb retrieved this table from immuneACCESS and kept in-frame rearrangements only. Not all clones are present; in checked studies, unresolved V genes account for under half, and no reason is known for the remainder. That table furnishes V, J and clone size, whereas the DNA furnished D and trimming. In all, the sample holds approximately 180,000 clones, and 85% to 95% of those were seen once. The ten biggest clones cover roughly 0.07% of the sample.

Notes on this clone: Its antigen is currently not known. No quality values exist for individual bases; no much larger clone is one base distant.

Summary of the overall study and its limitations: Sampling was restricted to blood, and TCR repertoires in tissue are likely to differ from TCR repertoires in blood. Higher generation probabilities were observed for clonotypes shared by all four sorted-subset donors than for non-shared clonotypes. Across a few donors, 5% to 6% of naive CD4, around 3.5% of naive CD8, 2.3% of memory CD4, and approximately 0.4% of memory CD8 clonotypes were shared. Naive subsets generally had larger estimated clonotype richness than memory subsets did. The small number of donors limited the genetic and exposure-history diversity represented. Pairwise subsampling indicated that sequencing depth was expected to affect the degree of clonotype sharing among donors. Incomplete sequencing was indicated by rarefaction of sorted-subset datasets, despite the large sequencing depth.

The receptor comes from a woman between 25 and 40 years old in good health. Source material: naive CD4+ T cells sorted from blood. This sample's cell subset or site label indicates: CD45RA+ positively selected.

The base sequence is TGTGCCAGTAGTACCCCGGGGACAGGGGCCGTCGAGCAGTACTTC. The resulting protein is CASSTPGTGAVEQYF. This chain is built from TRBV19 and TRBJ2-7; a stretch of 10 junction bases matches TRBD1. Ends trimmed: V by 4 bases, J by 6 bases; bases unmatched to a gene: 9. The CDR3 covers 15 residues, taking in both the cysteine and the phenylalanine. Only the CDR3 region is kept as DNA, spanning 45 bases read in frame from base 1. The germline V gene (reference sequence) gives CDR1 as LNHDA and CDR2 as SQIVND.